This record concerns one T cell receptor beta chain sequence. No antigen is known for it. The CDR3 spans 14 residues. CDR1 is SGHAT and CDR2 is FQNNGV in the germline V gene. Trimming cost V 4 bases and J 3 bases, with 12 bases left between them. The data are from a study of cytomegalovirus exposure and HLA in healthy donors. Study-wide background: Approximately 83 million unique TCRs from HLA-typed donors were held in an early data release.

Both 60 Vbeta primers and 13 Jbeta primers went into the PCR. Assay: immunoSEQ multiplex PCR; the TCRdb copy retains only in-frame clones and omits some. The table lists about 130,000 clones, 82% of them singletons. Overall study results and limits: Indistinguishable V segments, including TRBV6-2 and TRBV6-3, were excluded. Among TCR beta chains of equal frequency, HLA-associated ones were more clonally expanded in a later analysis.

Sample: PBMCs. The genes are TRBV11-2 and TRBJ2-5, with D possibly being TRBD2 (5 bases). This sequence originates from a boy aged 2 to 10 in good health and CMV-seronegative. The CDR3 spells CASSSLRGKETQYF. The CDR3 region has the DNA TGTGCCAGCAGCTCCCTGAGAGGGAAAGAGACCCAGTACTTC.